Below, 27 T cell receptor beta chains from the same sample are listed, as sequenced in a study of blood T cells in healthy people across ages. Together with a sample-barcoded 5' primer, a J-beta primer mix was included in a second PCR lasting about 6 to 11 cycles. MiXCR, applied by TCRdb to the 5' RACE reads, yields one record per CDR3 protein. The sample shows over a million distinct CDR3 sequences, around 55% of them seen only once. The sequencing input was blood. Receptors originate from a young man in good health.

The table lists this clonotype with a count of one. This chain joins TRBV7-2 and TRBJ2-7, with 8 bases lining up with TRBD2. Germline loops: CDR1 SGHTA, CDR2 FQGNSA. V dropped 3 bases and J dropped 2; count of bases not matched to a gene: 6. This CDR3 comprises 15 residues. CDR3: CASSFVLAGPYEQYF. Written as DNA, the CDR3 is TGTGCCAGCAGCTTCGTTCTAGCGGGTCCCTACGAGCAGTACTTC.

This CDR3 reads CASSQPEGEMNTEAFF. The CDR3 DNA follows: TGTGCCAGCAGCCAACCGGAGGGGGAGATGAACACTGAAGCTTTCTTT. The chain carries TRBV7-6 and TRBJ1-1; weak D call: TRBD1 (6 bases). Germline V gives CDR1 SGHVS, CDR2 FNYEAQ. The CDR3 extends over 16 amino acids. The V end lost 5 bases, the J end lost 0 bases, and 16 bases lay between the germline ends. The full variable domain, its missing parts supplied by reference TRBV7-6 and TRBJ1-1, is GAGVSQSPRYKVTKRGQDVALRCDPISGHVSLYWYRQALGQGPEFLTYFNYEAQQDKSGLPNDRFSAERPEGSISTLTIQRTEQRDSAMYRCASSQPEGEMNTEAFFGQGTRLTVV.

V usage is TRBV12-3 or TRBV12-4 and J usage is TRBJ1-3; D is undetermined. This CDR3 is 19 amino acids long. Trimming removed 5 bases at V and 0 bases at J, with 23 bases between. The CDR3, as DNA: TGTGCCAGCAGTCCCCGACATCCCACCCAACAACTCTCTGGAAACACCATATATTTT. Translating it yields CASSPRHPTQQLSGNTIYF.

This clonotype was detected only a few times. The rearrangement joins TRBV14 to TRBJ2-7; the D is unclear. The CDR3 extends over 13 amino acids. Germline CDR1 is SGHDN and CDR2 is FVKESK. Trimming pared 4 bases from V and 4 bases from J, leaving 11 bases between. The CDR3 reads CASSLWNNYEQYF. CDR3 sequence (DNA): TGTGCCAGCAGCCTTTGGAACAATTACGAGCAGTACTTC.

The rearrangement joins TRBV10-3 to TRBJ2-7, with 11 bases aligning to TRBD2. The CDR3 extends over 16 amino acids. The V and J ends lost 0 bases and 0 bases, in that order; junction bases with no gene match: 1. Germline CDR1 reads ENHRY; CDR2 reads SYGVKD. This chain's CDR3 is CAISESTSGASYEQYF. CDR3 DNA: TGTGCCATCAGTGAGTCGACTAGCGGGGCCTCCTACGAGCAGTACTTC.

The V gene is TRBV4-2, the J gene TRBJ1-2; 9 bases align to TRBD1. CDR3 length equals 14 residues. CDR1 LGHNA and CDR2 YNFKEQ come from the germline V gene. The V segment lost 7 bases and the J segment 6 bases; nucleotides outside the gene matches: 9. For the CDR3, the DNA is TGTGCCAGCATGGCTTCGGGACAGGGAGATGGCTACACCTTC. Translating it yields CASMASGQGDGYTF.

This clonotype occurred once. This chain links TRBV4-2 with TRBJ2-2, with D tentatively TRBD1 (6 bases). V was pared by 3 bases and J by 4 bases, with 18 bases between. The length of the CDR3 is 17 residues. The germline V gene has CDR1 LGHNA and CDR2 YNFKEQ. The CDR3 is CASSHRGSKPTTGELFF. The CDR3, as DNA: TGTGCCAGCAGCCACAGGGGTAGCAAACCAACCACCGGGGAGCTGTTTTTT.

This clonotype has just a few counts. This chain connects TRBV7-8 to TRBJ2-7; a weak D match, TRBD2 (5 bases). The V end lost 4 bases, the J end lost 5 bases, and 9 bases lay between the germline ends. The CDR3 totals 12 residues. Germline loops: CDR1 SGHVS, CDR2 FQNEAQ. The CDR3 spells CASSSGSNEQYF. DNA of the CDR3: TGTGCCAGCAGCTCGGGGTCGAACGAGCAGTACTTC. The whole variable domain, remainder taken from reference TRBV7-8 and TRBJ2-7, is GAGVSQSPRYKVAKRGQDVALRCDPISGHVSLFWYQQALGQGPEFLTYFQNEAQLDKSGLPSDRFFAERPEGSVSTLKIQRTQQEDSAVYLCASSSGSNEQYFGPGTRLTVT.

This rearrangement joins TRBV11-2 to TRBJ2-5; D unclear. CDR3 length equals 13 residues. V dropped 0 bases and J dropped 4 bases, with 6 bases sitting between them. Germline values: CDR1 SGHAT, CDR2 FQNNGV. The CDR3 reads CASSLEQTETQYF. In nucleotides, the CDR3 is TGTGCCAGCAGCTTAGAGCAGACAGAGACCCAGTACTTC.

This clonotype is a singleton in its sample. V usage is TRBV27 and J usage is TRBJ2-7, with D tentatively TRBD1 (6 bases). Germline-derived CDR1 and CDR2 are MNHEY and SMNVEV (reference sequence). The CDR3 runs 14 residues. Deletions cut 2 bases from V and 6 bases from J, with 14 bases between. CDR3 sequence (DNA): TGTGCCAGCAGTTTAGGGCAGGGGACGGGCGAGCAGTACTTC. It specifies CASSLGQGTGEQYF.

V is TRBV7-9 and J is TRBJ2-1; TRBD2 aligns across 8 bases. The CDR3 is 13 residues long. From germline, CDR1 is SEHNR and CDR2 FQNEAQ (reference sequence). V was pared by 11 bases and J by 0 bases, with 3 bases of the junction left unmatched. CDR3 loop: CAYSGVSYNEQFF. The CDR3 DNA reads TGTGCCTATAGCGGGGTCTCCTACAATGAGCAGTTCTTC.

This clonotype was counted only a few times. This chain joins TRBV29-1 and TRBJ1-2; perhaps TRBD1 as D (5 bases). V was trimmed by 6 bases and J by 0 bases, leaving 14 bases between them. CDR1 and CDR2 (germline): SQVTM, ANQGSEA. The CDR3 has 14 residues. The CDR3: CSVEGPISNYGYTF. The CDR3 DNA is TGCAGCGTGGAGGGACCGATCTCTAACTATGGCTACACCTTC. Looking up the rest from reference TRBV29-1 and TRBJ1-2 gives the full variable domain: SAVISQKPSRDICQRGTSLTIQCQVDSQVTMMFWYRQQPGQSLTLIATANQGSEATYESGFVIDKFPISRPNLTFSTLTVSNMSPEDSSIYLCSVEGPISNYGYTFGSGTRLTVV.

This clonotype has just a few counts. The CDR3: CASSQIGARETQYF. The CDR3 DNA follows: TGCGCCAGCAGCCAGATAGGGGCCCGAGAGACCCAGTACTTC. The chain has TRBV4-1 and TRBJ2-5; tentatively, D is TRBD1 (5 bases). From germline, CDR1 is MGHRA and CDR2 YSYEKL. The germline V and J ends were trimmed by 3 bases and 4 bases, with 12 bases remaining between them. CDR3 size: 14 residues.

The chain employs TRBV20-1 and TRBJ2-5; D remains unclear. The closer fit of TRBJ2-7 to the DNA end suggests the J call may be wrong. Per germline, CDR1 DFQATT and CDR2 SNEGSKA (reference sequence). This CDR3 is built from 13 residues. The CDR3 nucleotides read TGCAGTGCTAGATGGCTACGGACCTACGAGCAGTACTTC. Its protein product is CSARWLRTYEQYF.

The V and J genes are TRBV20-1 and TRBJ1-1, with D possibly TRBD1 on 6 matching bases. Germline lookup yields CDR1 DFQATT and CDR2 SNEGSKA (reference sequence). This CDR3 is 11 amino acids long. CDR3 region: CRGGQQTEAFF. The CDR3 DNA reads TGCAGGGGTGGACAGCAAACTGAAGCTTTCTTT.

This chain uses TRBV20-1 with TRBJ2-1; D is undetermined. This CDR3 region has 12 residues. The ends were cut back, 6 bases at V and 7 bases at J, with 13 bases in the middle. Germline-derived CDR1 and CDR2 are DFQATT and SNEGSKA (reference sequence). The chain's CDR3 is CSARKAVNEQFF. The CDR3 DNA is TGCAGTGCCCGCAAGGCAGTGAATGAGCAGTTCTTC.

This chain connects TRBV6-1 to TRBJ2-1; D gene unclear. This CDR3 has 14 residues. V lost 2 bases, J lost 8 bases, and 13 bases lay in between. Germline values: CDR1 MNHNS, CDR2 SASEGT. In DNA form, the CDR3 reads TGTGCCAGCAGTGAATTAGTAGGAGTCGATGAGCAGTTCTTC. This encodes CASSELVGVDEQFF.

In this sample, this clonotype turned up a few times. The chain joins TRBV4-2 to TRBJ1-6; 8 nucleotides match TRBD1. This CDR3 spans 12 amino acids. J was trimmed by 14 bases and V by 5 bases; bases with no gene match: 5. From germline, CDR1 is LGHNA and CDR2 YNFKEQ. The CDR3 nucleotides are TGTGCCAGCAGCACCCCAGGGGGCACCCTCCACTTT. As protein: CASSTPGGTLHF.

This clonotype was observed once. The chain is built from TRBV15 and TRBJ2-3, with 11 bases that match TRBD2. Trimming at V came to 1 base and at J to 2 bases, leaving 8 bases not matched to a gene. This CDR3 has 18 residues. Germline-derived CDR1 and CDR2 are LNHNV and YYDKDF (reference sequence). CDR3 sequence (DNA): TGTGCCACCAGCAGAGGGGAGAGACTAGCGGGGATCACAGATACGCAGTATTTT. This gives the protein CATSRGERLAGITDTQYF. Based on the CDR3 plus reference TRBV15 and TRBJ2-3, the full variable domain is DAMVIQNPRYQVTQFGKPVTLSCSQTLNHNVMYWYQQKSSQAPKLLFHYYDKDFNNEADTPDNFQSRRPNTSFCFLDIRSPGLGDTAMYLCATSRGERLAGITDTQYFGPGTRLTVL.

Only a few counts were recorded for this clonotype. This chain links TRBV11-2 with TRBJ1-1; the match to TRBD1 covers 8 bases. Per the germline V gene, CDR1 is SGHAT and CDR2 is FQNNGV. Trimming took 4 bases from V and 4 from J; bases not matched to a gene: 2. The CDR3 runs to 13 residues. CDR3 protein: CASSYRGSTEAFF. CDR3 sequence (DNA): TGTGCCAGCAGCTACAGGGGGTCCACTGAAGCTTTCTTT.

The V gene is TRBV12-3 or TRBV12-4, the J gene TRBJ1-4, with D tentatively TRBD1 (6 bases). The CDR3 runs 16 residues. Trimming took off 3 bases at V and 4 bases at J, with 15 bases between the two ends. CDR3 in DNA: TGTGCCAGCAGTTTTATCCCCGAGGGGGGTAATGAAAAACTGTTTTTT. It specifies CASSFIPEGGNEKLFF.

The chain couples TRBV20-1 to TRBJ2-7, with 9 bases that match TRBD2. V lost 6 bases and J lost 4; bases outside the gene matches: 10. Looked up from germline, CDR1 is DFQATT and CDR2 is SNEGSKA (reference sequence). The CDR3 length is 14 residues. CDR3 nucleotides: TGCAGTGCCAGCACTAGCGGGCGCAAATACGAGCAGTACTTC. Translation: CSASTSGRKYEQYF.

This sequence joins TRBV4-1 and TRBJ1-2; D ambiguous. The germline V and J ends were trimmed by 0 bases and 8 bases, with 13 bases remaining between them. Germline assignment: CDR1 MGHRA and CDR2 YSYEKL. This CDR3 has 14 residues. CDR3 amino acids: CASSQDRGQSGYTF. The CDR3 DNA reads as TGCGCCAGCAGCCAAGATCGGGGTCAGAGCGGCTACACCTTC.

The chain combines TRBV5-1 with TRBJ1-5, with a possible D match to TRBD1 (6 bases). V was clipped by 7 bases and J by 6 bases, with 17 bases between them. CDR3 size: 14 residues. From germline, CDR1 is SGHRS and CDR2 YFSETQ. CDR3 in DNA: TGCGCCAGCTCCGATGGGGGGGGCATTCAGCCCCAGCATTTT. Protein: CASSDGGGIQPQHF.

The rearrangement joins TRBV12-3 or TRBV12-4 to TRBJ1-4; D is undetermined. V was shortened by 3 bases and J by 8 bases, with 10 bases between the two germline ends. This CDR3 contains 13 residues. The CDR3 nucleotides are TGTGCCAGCAGTTTTATCCTAGGCGAAAAACTGTTTTTT. Encoded protein: CASSFILGEKLFF.

The rearrangement links TRBV7-9 to TRBJ2-2, with 9 bases fitting TRBD1. V shed 6 bases and J 5 bases; nucleotides not matched to a gene: 7. The CDR3 extends over 15 amino acids. The germline CDR1 and CDR2 sequences are SEHNR and FQNEAQ (reference sequence). The CDR3 is CASSPSGTGTGELFF. As DNA, the CDR3 is TGTGCCAGCAGTCCTTCCGGGACAGGGACCGGGGAGCTGTTTTTT. The variable domain in full, with the rest retrieved from reference TRBV7-9 and TRBJ2-2, is DTGVSQNPRHKITKRGQNVTFRCDPISEHNRLYWYRQTLGQGPEFLTYFQNEAQLEKSRLLSDRFSAERPKGSFSTLEIQRTEQGDSAMYLCASSPSGTGTGELFFGEGSRLTVL.

This chain's CDR3 is CSVEGTGGVLYEQYF. The CDR3 bases are TGCAGCGTTGAAGGGACAGGGGGAGTGTTGTACGAGCAGTACTTC. This chain joins TRBV29-1 and TRBJ2-7, with 10 bases matching TRBD1. Trimming took 1 base from V and 4 from J; bases not matched to a gene: 7. Germline V gene data show CDR1 as SQVTM and CDR2 as ANQGSEA. The CDR3 totals 15 residues.